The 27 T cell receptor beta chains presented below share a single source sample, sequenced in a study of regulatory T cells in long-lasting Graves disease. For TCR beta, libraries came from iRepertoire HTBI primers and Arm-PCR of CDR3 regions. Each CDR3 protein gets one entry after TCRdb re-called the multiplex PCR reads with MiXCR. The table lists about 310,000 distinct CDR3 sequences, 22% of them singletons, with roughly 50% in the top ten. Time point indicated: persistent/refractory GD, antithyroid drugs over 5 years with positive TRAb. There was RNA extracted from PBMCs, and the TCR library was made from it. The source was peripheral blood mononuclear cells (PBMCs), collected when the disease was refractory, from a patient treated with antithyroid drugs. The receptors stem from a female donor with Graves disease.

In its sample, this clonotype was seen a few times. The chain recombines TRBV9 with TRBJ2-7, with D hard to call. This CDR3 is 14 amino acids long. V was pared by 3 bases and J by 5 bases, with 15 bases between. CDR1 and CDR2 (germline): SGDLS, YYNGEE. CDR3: CASSAPFSPNEQYF. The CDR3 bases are TGTGCCAGCAGCGCGCCTTTTTCCCCCAACGAGCAGTACTTC.

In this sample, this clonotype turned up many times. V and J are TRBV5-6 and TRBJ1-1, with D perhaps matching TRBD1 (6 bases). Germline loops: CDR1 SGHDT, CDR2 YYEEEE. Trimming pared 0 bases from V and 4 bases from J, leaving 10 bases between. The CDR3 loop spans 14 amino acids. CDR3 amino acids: CASSLAYRVTEAFF. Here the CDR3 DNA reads TGTGCCAGCAGCTTGGCGTACAGGGTCACTGAAGCTTTCTTT. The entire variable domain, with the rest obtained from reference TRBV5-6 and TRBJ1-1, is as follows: DAGVTQSPTHLIKTRGQQVTLRCSPKSGHDTVSWYQQALGQGPQFIFQYYEEEERQRGNFPDRFSGHQFPNYSSELNVNALLLGDSALYLCASSLAYRVTEAFFGQGTRLTVV.

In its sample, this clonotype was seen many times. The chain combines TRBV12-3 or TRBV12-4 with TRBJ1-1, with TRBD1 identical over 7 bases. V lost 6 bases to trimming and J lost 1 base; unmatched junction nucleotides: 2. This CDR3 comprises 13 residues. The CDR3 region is CASRRTGNTEAFF. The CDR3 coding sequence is TGTGCCAGCAGACGGACAGGGAACACTGAAGCTTTCTTT.

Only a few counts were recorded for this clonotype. The CDR3 nucleotides read TGTGCCAGCAGTGACAGGTCATTCACAGATACGCAGTATTTT. Protein product: CASSDRSFTDTQYF. The chain carries TRBV6-1 and TRBJ2-3; D not resolved. Trimming left V 3 bases short and J 2 bases short, with 9 bases between. Germline V CDR1 and CDR2: MNHNS, SASEGT. CDR3 length: 14 amino acids.

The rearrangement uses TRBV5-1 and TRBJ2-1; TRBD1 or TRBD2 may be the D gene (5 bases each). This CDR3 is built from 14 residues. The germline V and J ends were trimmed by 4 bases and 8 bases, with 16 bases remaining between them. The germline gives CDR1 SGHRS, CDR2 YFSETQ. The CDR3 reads CASSLEQGSDEQFF. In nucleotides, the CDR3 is TGCGCCAGCAGCCTGGAGCAGGGTAGCGATGAGCAGTTCTTC.

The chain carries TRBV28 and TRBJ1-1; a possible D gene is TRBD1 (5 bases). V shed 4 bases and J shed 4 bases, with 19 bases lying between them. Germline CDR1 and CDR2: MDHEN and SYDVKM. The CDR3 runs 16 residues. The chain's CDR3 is CASSSILGYGGTEAFF. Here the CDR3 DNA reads TGTGCCAGCAGTTCTATCCTTGGGTACGGGGGCACTGAAGCTTTCTTT.

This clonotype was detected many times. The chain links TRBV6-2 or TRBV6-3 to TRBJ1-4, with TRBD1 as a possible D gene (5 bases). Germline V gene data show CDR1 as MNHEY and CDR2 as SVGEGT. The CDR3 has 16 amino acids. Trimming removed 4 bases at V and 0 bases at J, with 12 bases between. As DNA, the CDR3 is TGTGCCAGCAGTTTAGGACAACCTGCAACTAATGAAAAACTGTTTTTT. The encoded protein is CASSLGQPATNEKLFF.

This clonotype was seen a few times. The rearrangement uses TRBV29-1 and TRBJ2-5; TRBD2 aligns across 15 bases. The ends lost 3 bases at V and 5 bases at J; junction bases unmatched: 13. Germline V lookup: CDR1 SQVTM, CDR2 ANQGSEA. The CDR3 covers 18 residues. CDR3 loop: CSVDSSGTSGRRGETQYF. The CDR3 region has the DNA TGCAGCGTTGACAGCTCCGGGACTAGCGGGAGGCGGGGCGAGACCCAGTACTTC.

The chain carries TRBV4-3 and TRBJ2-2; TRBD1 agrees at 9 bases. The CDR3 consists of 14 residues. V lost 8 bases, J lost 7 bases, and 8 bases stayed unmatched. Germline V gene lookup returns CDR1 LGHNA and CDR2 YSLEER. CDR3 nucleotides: TGCGCCAGCCGCCGACAGGGGGGAGACGGGGAGCTGTTTTTT. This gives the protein CASRRQGGDGELFF.

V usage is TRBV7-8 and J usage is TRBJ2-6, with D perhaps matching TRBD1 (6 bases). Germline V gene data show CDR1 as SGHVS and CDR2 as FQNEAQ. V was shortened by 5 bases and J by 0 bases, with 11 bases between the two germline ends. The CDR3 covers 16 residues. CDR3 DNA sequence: TGTGCCAGCAGCCAGGACAGATTCTCTGGGGCCAACGTCCTGACTTTC. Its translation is CASSQDRFSGANVLTF.

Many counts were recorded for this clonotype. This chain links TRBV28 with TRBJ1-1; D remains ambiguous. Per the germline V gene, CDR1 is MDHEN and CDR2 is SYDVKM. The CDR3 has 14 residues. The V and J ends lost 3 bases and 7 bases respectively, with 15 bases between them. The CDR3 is CASSFRGGLLEAFF. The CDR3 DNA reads TGTGCCAGCAGTTTCCGTGGCGGGCTCCTTGAAGCTTTCTTT. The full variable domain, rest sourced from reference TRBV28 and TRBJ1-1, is DVKVTQSSRYLVKRTGEKVFLECVQDMDHENMFWYRQDPGLGLRLIYFSYDVKMKEKGDIPEGYSVSREKKERFSLILESASTNQTSMYLCASSFRGGLLEAFFGQGTRLTVV.

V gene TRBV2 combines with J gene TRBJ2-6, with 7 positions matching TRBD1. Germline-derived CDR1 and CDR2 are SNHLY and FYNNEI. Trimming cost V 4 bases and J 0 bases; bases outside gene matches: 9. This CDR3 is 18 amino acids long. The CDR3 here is CASSGPVQGNSGANVLTF. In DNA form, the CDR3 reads TGTGCCAGCAGTGGTCCGGTACAGGGGAACTCTGGGGCCAACGTCCTGACTTTC.

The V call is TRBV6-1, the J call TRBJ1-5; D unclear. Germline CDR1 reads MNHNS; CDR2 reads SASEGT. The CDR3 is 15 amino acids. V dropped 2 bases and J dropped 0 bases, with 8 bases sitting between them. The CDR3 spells CASSEFINSNQPQHF. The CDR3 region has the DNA TGTGCCAGCAGTGAATTTATAAATAGCAATCAGCCCCAGCATTTT.

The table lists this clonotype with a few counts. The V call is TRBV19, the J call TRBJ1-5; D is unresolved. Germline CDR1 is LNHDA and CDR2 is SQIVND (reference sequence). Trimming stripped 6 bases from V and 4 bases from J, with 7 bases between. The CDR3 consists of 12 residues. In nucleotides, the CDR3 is TGTGCCAGTAGCGCCGCAAATCAGCCCCAGCATTTT. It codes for CASSAANQPQHF.

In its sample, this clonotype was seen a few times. CDR3 DNA: TGTGCCAGCAGCCGTGAAGCTTTCTTT. It yields the protein CASSREAFF. This sequence joins TRBV7-9 and TRBJ1-1; D not resolved. Trimming removed 5 bases from V and 7 bases from J, with 2 bases in between. This CDR3 comprises 9 residues. CDR1 is SEHNR and CDR2 is FQNEAQ in the germline V gene (reference sequence).

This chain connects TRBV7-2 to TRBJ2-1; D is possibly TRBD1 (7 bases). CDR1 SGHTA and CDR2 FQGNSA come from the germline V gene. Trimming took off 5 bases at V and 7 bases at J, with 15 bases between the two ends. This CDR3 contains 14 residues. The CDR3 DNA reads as TGTGCCAGCAGCGTACAGGGGAGGAGAAATGAGCAGTTCTTC. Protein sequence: CASSVQGRRNEQFF.

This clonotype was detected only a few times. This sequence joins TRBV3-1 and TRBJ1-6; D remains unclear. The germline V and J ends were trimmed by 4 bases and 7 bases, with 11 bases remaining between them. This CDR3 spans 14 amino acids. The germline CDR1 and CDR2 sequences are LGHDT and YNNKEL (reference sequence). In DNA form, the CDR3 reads TGTGCCAGCAGCCTCACCGGCAAAAATTCACCCCTCCACTTT. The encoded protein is CASSLTGKNSPLHF.

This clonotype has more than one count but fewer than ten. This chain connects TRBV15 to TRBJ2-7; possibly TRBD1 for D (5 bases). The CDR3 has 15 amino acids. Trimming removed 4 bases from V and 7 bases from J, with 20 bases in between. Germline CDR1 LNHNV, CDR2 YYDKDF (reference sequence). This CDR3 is CATSTEQAPPWEQYF. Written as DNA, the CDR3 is TGTGCCACCAGCACGGAACAGGCCCCCCCCTGGGAGCAGTACTTC.

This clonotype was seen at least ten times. The DNA of the CDR3 is TGCAGTGCTAGAGACCATCGAGGGGGCGGCACTGAAGCTTTCTTT. Translating it yields CSARDHRGGGTEAFF. The chain uses TRBV20-1 and TRBJ1-1, with 7 bases matching TRBD1. This CDR3 contains 15 residues. CDR1 is DFQATT, CDR2 SNEGSKA, per germline (reference sequence). V trimming: 0 bases; J trimming: 4 bases; junction bases outside the gene matches: 8.

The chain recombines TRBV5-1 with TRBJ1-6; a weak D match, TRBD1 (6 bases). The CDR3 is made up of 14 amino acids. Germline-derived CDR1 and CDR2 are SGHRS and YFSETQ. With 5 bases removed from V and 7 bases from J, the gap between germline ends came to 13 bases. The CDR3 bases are TGCGCCAGCAGTACCGACAGGAGGAATTCACCCCTCCACTTT. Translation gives CASSTDRRNSPLHF.

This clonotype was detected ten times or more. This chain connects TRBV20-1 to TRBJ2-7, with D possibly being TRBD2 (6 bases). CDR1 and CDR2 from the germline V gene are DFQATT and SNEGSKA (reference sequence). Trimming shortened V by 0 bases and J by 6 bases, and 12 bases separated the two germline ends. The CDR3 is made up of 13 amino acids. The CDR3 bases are TGCAGTGCTAGAGATTTTCCGGGACTCGAGCAGTACTTC. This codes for CSARDFPGLEQYF.

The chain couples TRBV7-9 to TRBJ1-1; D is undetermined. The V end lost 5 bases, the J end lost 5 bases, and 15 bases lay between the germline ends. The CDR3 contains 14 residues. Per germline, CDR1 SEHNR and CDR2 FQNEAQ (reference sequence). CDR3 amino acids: CASSQIGWGTEAFF. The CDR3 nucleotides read TGTGCCAGCAGCCAAATCGGATGGGGTACTGAAGCTTTCTTT.

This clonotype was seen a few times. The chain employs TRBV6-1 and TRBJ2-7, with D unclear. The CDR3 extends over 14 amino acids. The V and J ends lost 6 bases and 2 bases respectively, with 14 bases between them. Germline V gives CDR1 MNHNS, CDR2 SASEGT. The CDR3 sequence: CASSQGTEPYEQYF. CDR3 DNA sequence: TGTGCCAGCAGCCAAGGTACAGAGCCCTACGAGCAGTACTTC.

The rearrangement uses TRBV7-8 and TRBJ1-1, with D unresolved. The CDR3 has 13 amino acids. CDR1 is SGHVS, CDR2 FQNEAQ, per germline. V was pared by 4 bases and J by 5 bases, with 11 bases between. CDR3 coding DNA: TGTGCCAGCAGCTCCGCGTGGGGAACTGAAGCTTTCTTT. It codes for CASSSAWGTEAFF.

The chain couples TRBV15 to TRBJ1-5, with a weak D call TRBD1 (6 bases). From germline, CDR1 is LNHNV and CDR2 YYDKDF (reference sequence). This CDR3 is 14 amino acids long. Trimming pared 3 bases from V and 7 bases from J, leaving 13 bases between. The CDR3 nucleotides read TGTGCCACCAGCAGGGGGGACATTGGCCAGCCCCAGCATTTT. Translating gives CATSRGDIGQPQHF.

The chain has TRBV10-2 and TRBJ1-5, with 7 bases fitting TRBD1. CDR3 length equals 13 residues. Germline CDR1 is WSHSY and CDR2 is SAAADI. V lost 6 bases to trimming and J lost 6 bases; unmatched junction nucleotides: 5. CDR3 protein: CASSRQGPQPQHF. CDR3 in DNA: TGCGCCAGCAGCAGACAGGGCCCTCAGCCCCAGCATTTT.

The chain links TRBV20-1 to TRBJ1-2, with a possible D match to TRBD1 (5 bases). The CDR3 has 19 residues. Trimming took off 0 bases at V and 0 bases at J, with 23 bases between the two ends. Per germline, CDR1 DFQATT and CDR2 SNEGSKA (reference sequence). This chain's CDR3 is CSARDLRARRGQANYGYTF. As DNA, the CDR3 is TGCAGTGCTAGAGATTTGAGGGCCCGACGGGGCCAAGCTAACTATGGCTACACCTTC.